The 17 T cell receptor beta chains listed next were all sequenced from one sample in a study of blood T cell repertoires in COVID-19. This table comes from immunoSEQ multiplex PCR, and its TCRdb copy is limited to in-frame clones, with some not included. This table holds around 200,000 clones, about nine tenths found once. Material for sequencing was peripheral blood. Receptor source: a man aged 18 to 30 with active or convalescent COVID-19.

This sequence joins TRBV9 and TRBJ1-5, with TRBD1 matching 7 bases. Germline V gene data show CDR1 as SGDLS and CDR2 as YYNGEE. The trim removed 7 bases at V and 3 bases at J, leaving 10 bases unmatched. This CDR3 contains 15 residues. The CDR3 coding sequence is TGTGCCAGCGCACAGGGGCCAACCATCAATCAGCCCCAGCATTTT. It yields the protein CASAQGPTINQPQHF.

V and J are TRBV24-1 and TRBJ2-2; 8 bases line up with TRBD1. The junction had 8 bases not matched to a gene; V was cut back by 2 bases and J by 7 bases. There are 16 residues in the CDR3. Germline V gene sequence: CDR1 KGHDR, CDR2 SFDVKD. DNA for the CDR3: TGTGCCACCAGTGATTCGAAGACAGGGGTTGGCGGGGAGCTGTTTTTT. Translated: CATSDSKTGVGGELFF.

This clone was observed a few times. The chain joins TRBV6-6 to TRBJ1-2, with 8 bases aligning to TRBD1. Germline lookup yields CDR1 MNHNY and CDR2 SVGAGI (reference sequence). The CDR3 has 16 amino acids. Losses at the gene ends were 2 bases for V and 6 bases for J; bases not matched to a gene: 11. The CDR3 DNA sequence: TGTGCCAGCAGTTACCCACTTATGACAGGGGCAAATGGCTACACCTTC. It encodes CASSYPLMTGANGYTF.

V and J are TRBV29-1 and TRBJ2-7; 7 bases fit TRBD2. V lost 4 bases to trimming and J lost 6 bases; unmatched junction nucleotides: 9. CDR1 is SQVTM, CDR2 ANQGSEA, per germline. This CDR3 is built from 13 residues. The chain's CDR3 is CSVVVQRELEQYF. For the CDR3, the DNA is TGCAGCGTTGTTGTGCAGCGGGAACTCGAGCAGTACTTC.

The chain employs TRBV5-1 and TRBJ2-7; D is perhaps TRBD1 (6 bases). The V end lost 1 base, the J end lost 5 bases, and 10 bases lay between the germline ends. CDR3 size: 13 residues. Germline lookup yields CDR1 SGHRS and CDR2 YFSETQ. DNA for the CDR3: TGCGCCAGCAGCTTGCAGGGGTTTGACGAGCAGTACTTC. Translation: CASSLQGFDEQYF.

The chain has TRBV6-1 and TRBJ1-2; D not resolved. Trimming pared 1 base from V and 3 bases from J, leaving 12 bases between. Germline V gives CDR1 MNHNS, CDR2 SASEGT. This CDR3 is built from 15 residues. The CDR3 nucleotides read TGTGCCAGCAGTGAAGGTGGGCGGGGAGACTATGGCTACACCTTC. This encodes CASSEGGRGDYGYTF.

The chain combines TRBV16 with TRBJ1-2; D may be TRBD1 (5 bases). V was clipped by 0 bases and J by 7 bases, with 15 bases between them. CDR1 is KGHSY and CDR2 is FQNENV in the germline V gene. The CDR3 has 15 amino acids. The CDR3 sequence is CASSQSGQFSAGYTF. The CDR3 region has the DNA TGTGCCAGCAGCCAATCGGGGCAGTTCTCGGCTGGCTACACCTTC.

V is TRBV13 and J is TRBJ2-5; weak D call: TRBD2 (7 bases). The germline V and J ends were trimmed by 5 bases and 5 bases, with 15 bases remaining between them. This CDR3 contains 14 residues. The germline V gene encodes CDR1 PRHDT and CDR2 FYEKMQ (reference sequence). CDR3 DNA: TGTGCCAGCAGCGATTCCGGGGGGCATGAGACCCAGTACTTC. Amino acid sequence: CASSDSGGHETQYF. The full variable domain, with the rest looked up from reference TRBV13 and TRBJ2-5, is AAGVIQSPRHLIKEKRETATLKCYPIPRHDTVYWYQQGPGQDPQFLISFYEKMQSDKGSIPDRFSAQQFSDYHSELNMSSLELGDSALYFCASSDSGGHETQYFGPGTRLLVL.

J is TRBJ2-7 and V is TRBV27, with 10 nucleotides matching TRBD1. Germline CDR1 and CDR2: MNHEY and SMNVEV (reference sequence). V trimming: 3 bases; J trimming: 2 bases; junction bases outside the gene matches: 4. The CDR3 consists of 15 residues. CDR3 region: CASSLVGTGAYEQYF. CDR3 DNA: TGTGCCAGCAGTTTGGTCGGGACAGGGGCCTACGAGCAGTACTTC.

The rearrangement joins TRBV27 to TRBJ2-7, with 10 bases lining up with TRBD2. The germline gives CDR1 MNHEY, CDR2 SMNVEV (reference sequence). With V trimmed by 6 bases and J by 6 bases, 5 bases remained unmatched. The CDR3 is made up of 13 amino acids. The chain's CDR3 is CASSTSSGGEQYF. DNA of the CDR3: TGTGCCAGCAGCACCTCTAGCGGGGGCGAGCAGTACTTC.

The chain's CDR3 is CASSLFRGTEAFF. CDR3 DNA sequence: TGTGCCAGCAGCTTGTTCAGGGGCACTGAAGCTTTCTTT. The genes are TRBV5-6 and TRBJ1-1; a possible D gene is TRBD1 (6 bases). The germline V gene encodes CDR1 SGHDT and CDR2 YYEEEE. Trimming stripped 1 base from V and 4 bases from J, with 8 bases between. The CDR3 spans 13 residues.

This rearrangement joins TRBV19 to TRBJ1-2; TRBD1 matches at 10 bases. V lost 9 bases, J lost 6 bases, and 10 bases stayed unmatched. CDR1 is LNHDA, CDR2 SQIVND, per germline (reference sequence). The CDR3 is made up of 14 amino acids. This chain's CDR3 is CASRGQGPSNGYTF. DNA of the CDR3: TGTGCCAGCAGGGGACAGGGGCCGTCTAATGGCTACACCTTC.

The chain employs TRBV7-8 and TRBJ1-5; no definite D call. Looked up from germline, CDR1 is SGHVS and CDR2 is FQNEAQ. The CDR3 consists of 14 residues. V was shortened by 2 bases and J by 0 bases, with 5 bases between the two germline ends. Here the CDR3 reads CASSLSNSNQPQHF. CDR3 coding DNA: TGTGCCAGCAGCTTATCAAATAGCAATCAGCCCCAGCATTTT. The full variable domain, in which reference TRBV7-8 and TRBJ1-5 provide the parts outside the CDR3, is GAGVSQSPRYKVAKRGQDVALRCDPISGHVSLFWYQQALGQGPEFLTYFQNEAQLDKSGLPSDRFFAERPEGSVSTLKIQRTQQEDSAVYLCASSLSNSNQPQHFGDGTRLSIL.

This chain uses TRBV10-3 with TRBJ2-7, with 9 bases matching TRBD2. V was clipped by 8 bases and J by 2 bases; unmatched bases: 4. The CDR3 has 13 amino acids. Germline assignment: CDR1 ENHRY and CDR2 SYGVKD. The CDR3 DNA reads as TGTGCCATCGCAGCGGGAGGACCCTACGAGCAGTACTTC. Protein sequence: CAIAAGGPYEQYF.

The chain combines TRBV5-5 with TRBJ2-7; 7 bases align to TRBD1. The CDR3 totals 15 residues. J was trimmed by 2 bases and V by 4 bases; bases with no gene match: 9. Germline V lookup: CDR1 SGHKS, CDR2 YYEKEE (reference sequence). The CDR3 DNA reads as TGTGCCAGCAGCCCCCCCGGGACAGTCCCCTACGAGCAGTACTTC. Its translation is CASSPPGTVPYEQYF.

This CDR3 is CASSYSTVNTEAFF. The CDR3 nucleotides read TGTGCCAGCAGTTACTCTACGGTGAACACTGAAGCTTTCTTT. The chain recombines TRBV6-5 with TRBJ1-1; D unclear. Germline V CDR1 and CDR2: MNHEY, SVGAGI. Trimming pared 0 bases from V and 0 bases from J, leaving 5 bases between. This CDR3 comprises 14 residues.

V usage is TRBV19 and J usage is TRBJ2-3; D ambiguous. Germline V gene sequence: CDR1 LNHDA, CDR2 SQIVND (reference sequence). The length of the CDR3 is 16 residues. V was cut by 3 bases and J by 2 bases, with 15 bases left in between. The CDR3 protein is CASSIRHQANTDTQYF. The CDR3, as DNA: TGTGCCAGTAGTATCCGACATCAGGCCAACACAGATACGCAGTATTTT.